These 8 T cell receptor beta chains share one sample of origin, sequenced in a study of blood T cell repertoires in COVID-19. TCRdb keeps only in-frame clones here, not all; method: immunoSEQ multiplex PCR. The profile shows around 20,000 clones, about 90% of them singletons. What was sequenced was peripheral blood. Every receptor here comes from a human donor with active COVID-19. The donor label of this sample is uncertain.

The chain combines TRBV15 with TRBJ2-7; 7 bases match TRBD1. The CDR3 length is 18 residues. CDR1 and CDR2 from the germline V gene are LNHNV and YYDKDF (reference sequence). Trimming at V came to 0 bases and at J to 3 bases, leaving 14 bases not matched to a gene. The CDR3 loop is CATSREGHRGASFYEQYF. The CDR3 nucleotides are TGTGCCACCAGCAGAGAGGGGCACAGGGGAGCGTCTTTCTACGAGCAGTACTTC.

The chain employs TRBV7-2 and TRBJ2-2; 13 bases align to TRBD2. J gave up 6 bases and V 6 bases, and 1 base lay outside the gene matches. The germline V gene has CDR1 SGHTA and CDR2 FQGNSA. The CDR3 consists of 14 residues. CDR3 nucleotides: TGTGCCAGCAGAGGACTAGCGGGAGCCGGGGAGCTGTTTTTT. This translates into CASRGLAGAGELFF. Filled out from reference TRBV7-2 and TRBJ2-2, the complete variable domain reads GAGVSQSPSNKVTEKGKDVELRCDPISGHTALYWYRQSLGQGLEFLIYFQGNSAPDKSGLPSDRFSAERTGGSVSTLTIQRTQQEDSAVYLCASRGLAGAGELFFGEGSRLTVL.

V is TRBV7-3 and J is TRBJ2-1; 10 nucleotides agree with TRBD2. The CDR3 loop spans 15 amino acids. CDR1 and CDR2 from the germline V gene are SGHTA and FQGTGA. V trimming: 8 bases; J trimming: 6 bases; junction bases outside the gene matches: 10. The CDR3 bases are TGTGCCAGCCGTGGGGGACAGCGGGAGGGCAATGAGCAGTTCTTC. Its protein product is CASRGGQREGNEQFF.

The chain joins TRBV5-1 to TRBJ1-1; 9 nucleotides align to TRBD1. V lost 4 bases, J lost 6 bases, and 10 bases stayed unmatched. Germline V gene data show CDR1 as SGHRS and CDR2 as YFSETQ. This CDR3 has 15 residues. CDR3 region: CASSQAQGAGAEAFF. In DNA, the CDR3 is TGCGCCAGCAGCCAGGCACAGGGGGCCGGCGCTGAAGCTTTCTTT. Supplemented by reference TRBV5-1 and TRBJ1-1, the full variable domain reads KAGVTQTPRYLIKTRGQQVTLSCSPISGHRSVSWYQQTPGQGLQFLFEYFSETQRNKGNFPGRFSGRQFSNSRSEMNVSTLELGDSALYLCASSQAQGAGAEAFFGQGTRLTVV.

The rearrangement uses TRBV2 and TRBJ2-1, with TRBD2 identical over 7 bases. J gave up 5 bases and V 2 bases, and 9 bases lay outside the gene matches. The CDR3 is 16 residues long. Looked up from germline, CDR1 is SNHLY and CDR2 is FYNNEI. CDR3 protein: CASSELGGSKNNEQFF. The CDR3 DNA reads as TGTGCCAGCAGTGAATTGGGCGGGAGTAAAAACAATGAGCAGTTCTTC.

The chain is built from TRBV7-2 and TRBJ2-5, with 7 bases fitting TRBD2. From germline, CDR1 is SGHTA and CDR2 FQGNSA. V lost 1 base to trimming and J lost 7 bases; unmatched junction nucleotides: 9. This CDR3 has 15 amino acids. In DNA, the CDR3 is TGTGCCAGCAGCTTAGTCAGCGGGACCGAAGGGACCCAGTACTTC. It encodes CASSLVSGTEGTQYF.

The V call is TRBV15, the J call TRBJ2-5, with TRBD1 as a possible D gene (7 bases). Germline V gives CDR1 LNHNV, CDR2 YYDKDF (reference sequence). Trimming removed 3 bases from V and 5 bases from J, with 16 bases in between. The CDR3 has 15 amino acids. The CDR3 reads CATSRGNRGGETQYF. The DNA of the CDR3 is TGTGCCACCAGCAGGGGAAACAGGGGAGGTGAGACCCAGTACTTC.

This clone was counted once. This chain uses TRBV6-6 with TRBJ1-5; D unclear. This CDR3 comprises 14 residues. CDR1 and CDR2 from the germline V gene are MNHNY and SVGAGI (reference sequence). The germline V and J ends were trimmed by 10 bases and 2 bases, with 15 bases remaining between them. In DNA, the CDR3 is TGTGCCACAACGTACGGGTGGGGCAATCAGCCCCAGCATTTT. Its protein is CATTYGWGNQPQHF.